These 23 T cell receptor beta chains came from one sample sequenced in a study of OX40 agonist ivuxolimab in advanced cancers. Sequenced by immunoSEQ multiplex PCR; TCRdb stores in-frame clones only, minus some. This sample has 90,000 to 120,000 clones, with about nine tenths found just once. The input for sequencing was CD4+ or CD8+ T cells sorted from blood, taken in a trial of the OX40 agonist ivuxolimab. The receptors here all came from an adult with an advanced solid tumor such as melanoma, head and neck, liver or kidney cancer.

The table lists this clone with a few counts. The CDR3 region is CATSRDRQYEQYF. For the CDR3, the DNA is TGTGCCACCAGCAGAGATCGACAGTACGAGCAGTACTTC. The chain joins TRBV15 to TRBJ2-7; TRBD1 might be the D (5 bases). This CDR3 comprises 13 residues. V lost 0 bases and J lost 4, with 7 bases in between. Germline values: CDR1 LNHNV, CDR2 YYDKDF (reference sequence).

The chain couples TRBV11-2 to TRBJ1-3; possibly TRBD1 for D (6 bases). The CDR3 has 16 residues. The V gene lost 1 base and the J gene lost 0 bases, with 10 bases spanning the gap. CDR1 is SGHAT, CDR2 FQNNGV, per germline. The CDR3 reads CASSLVRRGSGNTIYF. As DNA, the CDR3 is TGTGCCAGCAGCTTAGTGCGCAGGGGCTCTGGAAACACCATATATTTT.

The chain employs TRBV15 and TRBJ2-7, with D perhaps matching TRBD1 or TRBD2 (5 bases each). The CDR3 sequence is 14 residues long. Between the trimmed V and J ends, which lost 1 base and 4 bases, there was a span of 11 bases. The germline V gene has CDR1 LNHNV and CDR2 YYDKDF (reference sequence). The CDR3 nucleotides read TGTGCCACCAGCAGAGGCCAGGGCGGGTACGAGCAGTACTTC. It codes for CATSRGQGGYEQYF.

V is TRBV6-4 and J is TRBJ1-3; maybe TRBD1 (5 bases). This CDR3 has 16 residues. Trimming pared 2 bases from V and 3 bases from J, leaving 14 bases between. Germline values: CDR1 MRHNA, CDR2 SNTAGT. The CDR3 nucleotides read TGTGCCAGCAGTGACACGGGGGTCATAGGTGGAAACACCATATATTTT. Translated: CASSDTGVIGGNTIYF.

V usage is TRBV30 and J usage is TRBJ2-1, with D perhaps TRBD1 (5 bases). The CDR3 covers 15 residues. Germline CDR1 and CDR2: GTSNPN and SVGIG (reference sequence). The ends were cut back, 0 bases at V and 10 bases at J, with 19 bases in the middle. This CDR3 is CAWSVGGAQVNEQFF. In DNA form, the CDR3 reads TGTGCCTGGAGTGTGGGTGGGGCGCAGGTCAACGAGCAGTTCTTC. The complete variable domain, with remaining parts taken from reference TRBV30 and TRBJ2-1, reads SQTIHQWPATLVQPVGSPLSLECTVEGTSNPNLYWYRQAAGRGLQLLFYSVGIGQISSEVPQNLSASRPQDRQFILSSKKLLLSDSGFYLCAWSVGGAQVNEQFFGPGTRLTVL.

The rearrangement joins TRBV7-2 to TRBJ2-3; unclear D gene. This CDR3 contains 12 residues. V lost 1 base and J lost 7, with 6 bases in between. CDR1 is SGHTA and CDR2 is FQGNSA in the germline V gene. CDR3 sequence: CASSLGRNTQYF. DNA for the CDR3: TGTGCCAGCAGCTTAGGACGAAATACGCAGTATTTT.

CDR3 in amino acids: CSVEKVGDEQYF. CDR3 in DNA: TGCAGCGTTGAGAAGGTGGGGGACGAGCAGTACTTC. The chain carries TRBV29-1 and TRBJ2-7; D is possibly TRBD1 or TRBD2 (5 bases each). With 3 bases removed from V and 5 bases from J, the gap between germline ends came to 11 bases. Germline V gene sequence: CDR1 SQVTM, CDR2 ANQGSEA. The CDR3 has 12 amino acids.

The chain uses TRBV5-1 and TRBJ2-2; no clear D. Germline V lookup: CDR1 SGHRS, CDR2 YFSETQ. This CDR3 has 16 residues. The V end lost 4 bases, the J end lost 0 bases, and 13 bases lay between the germline ends. This chain's CDR3 is CASSPYMRTNTGELFF. CDR3 DNA sequence: TGCGCCAGCAGCCCCTACATGCGAACGAACACCGGGGAGCTGTTTTTT.

This chain uses TRBV28 with TRBJ2-7, with D perhaps TRBD1 (6 bases). This CDR3 comprises 14 residues. CDR1 is MDHEN, CDR2 SYDVKM, per germline. With 5 bases removed from V and 4 bases from J, the gap between germline ends came to 15 bases. The CDR3 protein is CASSLTGNGYEQYF. CDR3 DNA sequence: TGTGCCAGCAGTCTCACAGGGAATGGGTACGAGCAGTACTTC.

This chain links TRBV27 with TRBJ2-1; 9 nucleotides line up with TRBD1. Germline trimming cut 6 bases from V and 4 bases from J; bases unmatched to any gene: 7. CDR3 length equals 15 residues. Germline-derived CDR1 and CDR2 are MNHEY and SMNVEV (reference sequence). In DNA, the CDR3 is TGTGCCAGCAGCCCTGACAGGGGGGGTTACAATGAGCAGTTCTTC. Translation gives CASSPDRGGYNEQFF.

This clone has more than one count but fewer than ten. J is TRBJ2-2 and V is TRBV5-1; tentative D call: TRBD1 (6 bases). The CDR3 totals 13 residues. Germline CDR1 is SGHRS and CDR2 is YFSETQ. V lost 7 bases and J 3 bases, leaving 10 bases between the germline ends. CDR3 nucleotide sequence: TGCGCCAGCCAGGACAGCTACACCGGGGAGCTGTTTTTT. Encoded protein: CASQDSYTGELFF.

The chain combines TRBV2 with TRBJ1-5; D is unresolved. There are 14 residues in the CDR3. CDR1 is SNHLY and CDR2 is FYNNEI in the germline V gene. V lost 3 bases and J lost 0, with 6 bases in between. CDR3 nucleotides: TGTGCCAGCAGTGATAACTATAGCAATCAGCCCCAGCATTTT. Amino acid sequence: CASSDNYSNQPQHF. Looking up the rest from reference TRBV2 and TRBJ1-5 gives the full variable domain: EPEVTQTPSHQVTQMGQEVILRCVPISNHLYFYWYRQILGQKVEFLVSFYNNEISEKSEIFDDQFSVERPDGSNFTLKIRSTKLEDSAMYFCASSDNYSNQPQHFGDGTRLSIL.

The chain couples TRBV7-2 to TRBJ2-3; TRBD2 is a possible D gene (6 bases). Germline V gene lookup returns CDR1 SGHTA and CDR2 FQGNSA. The length of the CDR3 is 15 residues. V lost 2 bases and J 0 bases, leaving 9 bases between the germline ends. The CDR3 protein is CASSLFGTSTDTQYF. The DNA for the CDR3 is TGTGCCAGCAGCTTATTCGGGACTAGCACAGATACGCAGTATTTT.

The chain links TRBV7-2 to TRBJ2-3, with 9 bases matching TRBD2. CDR3 size: 16 residues. CDR1 is SGHTA and CDR2 is FQGNSA in the germline V gene. V trimming: 5 bases; J trimming: 8 bases; junction bases outside the gene matches: 14. The CDR3 DNA sequence: TGTGCCAGCAGCCCCCGCGGCGGTAGCGGGAGTGCTACGCAGTATTTT. The encoded protein is CASSPRGGSGSATQYF.

The chain couples TRBV19 to TRBJ2-1, with 8 bases aligning to TRBD2. CDR3 length equals 15 residues. Germline-derived CDR1 and CDR2 are LNHDA and SQIVND (reference sequence). J gave up 4 bases and V 5 bases, and 7 bases lay outside the gene matches. Here the CDR3 DNA reads TGTGCCAGTAGTCCTGGTTCGGGAGGGTACAATGAGCAGTTCTTC. The encoded protein is CASSPGSGGYNEQFF.

The J gene is TRBJ2-3, the V gene TRBV28; 8 bases match TRBD2. The CDR3 totals 14 residues. CDR1 and CDR2 from the germline V gene are MDHEN and SYDVKM. V gave up 8 bases and J gave up 2 bases; unmatched junction bases: 6. Here the CDR3 reads CASRPGLVTDTQYF. The CDR3 DNA is TGTGCCAGCCGCCCGGGACTAGTCACAGATACGCAGTATTTT.

The gene calls are TRBV9 and TRBJ2-5, with D unresolved. CDR3 size: 16 residues. The V and J ends lost 0 bases and 4 bases respectively, with 16 bases between them. Germline values: CDR1 SGDLS, CDR2 YYNGEE. CDR3 region: CASSVGGSLSLETQYF. The CDR3 DNA is TGTGCCAGCAGCGTAGGGGGTAGCCTATCGTTAGAGACCCAGTACTTC.

This clone was picked up one time. The rearrangement uses TRBV5-1 and TRBJ2-2; 10 positions agree with TRBD2. The CDR3 has 16 residues. Germline V gene sequence: CDR1 SGHRS, CDR2 YFSETQ. Germline trimming cut 0 bases from V and 6 bases from J; bases unmatched to any gene: 5. As DNA, the CDR3 is TGCGCCAGCAGCTTGGTGTCTAGCGGGAGTGCCGGGGAGCTGTTTTTT. As protein: CASSLVSSGSAGELFF. Looking up the rest from reference TRBV5-1 and TRBJ2-2 gives the full variable domain: KAGVTQTPRYLIKTRGQQVTLSCSPISGHRSVSWYQQTPGQGLQFLFEYFSETQRNKGNFPGRFSGRQFSNSRSEMNVSTLELGDSALYLCASSLVSSGSAGELFFGEGSRLTVL.

V gene TRBV15 combines with J gene TRBJ2-1, with D unresolved. The CDR3 sequence is 18 residues long. V was clipped by 5 bases and J by 6 bases, with 26 bases between them. Germline V gene data show CDR1 as LNHNV and CDR2 as YYDKDF (reference sequence). CDR3 in DNA: TGTGCCACCAGCCGCCGCCACTCCCGACCCCCCTTCGTCAATGAGCAGTTCTTC. Translation gives CATSRRHSRPPFVNEQFF.

This chain uses TRBV28 with TRBJ2-1; 8 nucleotides align to TRBD2. The trim removed 3 bases at V and 0 bases at J, leaving 4 bases unmatched. CDR1 and CDR2 (germline): MDHEN, SYDVKM. The CDR3 spans 16 residues. CDR3 loop: CASSFFTSGSYNEQFF. The CDR3 DNA reads as TGTGCCAGCAGTTTCTTTACTAGCGGCTCCTACAATGAGCAGTTCTTC.

DNA for the CDR3: TGCGCCAGCAGCCCGGGGATCGGTAATTCACCCCTCCACTTT. This codes for CASSPGIGNSPLHF. V and J are TRBV5-1 and TRBJ1-6; D is ambiguous. Germline CDR1 SGHRS, CDR2 YFSETQ. The CDR3 runs to 14 residues. Trimming took off 4 bases at V and 6 bases at J, with 11 bases between the two ends.

This chain uses TRBV5-1 with TRBJ2-3; a possible D gene is TRBD2 (7 bases). Per germline, CDR1 SGHRS and CDR2 YFSETQ. This CDR3 has 15 residues. V lost 0 bases, J lost 4 bases, and 12 bases lay in between. CDR3 loop: CASSLVGGQADTQYF. The CDR3 DNA sequence: TGCGCCAGCAGCTTGGTCGGGGGGCAAGCAGATACGCAGTATTTT.

The chain carries TRBV11-3 and TRBJ2-5, with D possibly TRBD1 on 5 matching bases. Germline loops: CDR1 SGHNT, CDR2 YENEEA. Trimming cost V 5 bases and J 4 bases, with 17 bases left between them. The CDR3 spans 15 residues. CDR3 region: CASSPGQGMGETQYF. In DNA form, the CDR3 reads TGTGCCAGCAGCCCCGGTCAGGGAATGGGAGAGACCCAGTACTTC.